The 32 T cell receptor beta chains in this list originate from one sample, sequenced in a study of shared clonotypes between healthy human individuals. Libraries were prepared by immunoSEQ multiplex PCR; TCRdb keeps only in-frame clonotypes and omits some of them. The repertoire holds about 680,000 clones, about three quarters seen once, with 1.8% in the top ten. The sequencing sample was made of memory CD4+ T cells sorted from blood. Subset in this sample: CD45RA-negative fraction. The receptor set was obtained from a woman between 25 and 40 years old in good health.

The genes are TRBV11-2 and TRBJ2-2; D unclear. The CDR3 is 14 residues long. Germline CDR1 reads SGHAT; CDR2 reads FQNNGV. The germline V and J ends were trimmed by 6 bases and 4 bases, with 12 bases remaining between them. CDR3 loop: CASRAASGTGELFF. CDR3 nucleotide sequence: TGTGCCAGCAGGGCGGCTTCGGGCACCGGGGAGCTGTTTTTT.

The chain combines TRBV5-4 with TRBJ2-6, with D perhaps TRBD2 (6 bases). The CDR3 loop spans 16 amino acids. Germline CDR1 SGHNT, CDR2 YYREEE (reference sequence). Trimming cost V 1 base and J 1 base, with 9 bases left between them. CDR3 loop: CASSLLAHSGANVLTF. The DNA of the CDR3 is TGTGCCAGCAGCTTGCTAGCGCATTCTGGGGCCAACGTCCTGACTTTC. The full variable domain, rest sourced from reference TRBV5-4 and TRBJ2-6, is ETGVTQSPTHLIKTRGQQVTLRCSSQSGHNTVSWYQQALGQGPQFIFQYYREEENGRGNFPPRFSGLQFPNYSSELNVNALELDDSALYLCASSLLAHSGANVLTFGAGSRLTVL.

The table lists this clone with a few counts. The chain links TRBV15 to TRBJ1-4; D unresolved. Germline assignment: CDR1 LNHNV and CDR2 YYDKDF (reference sequence). V dropped 0 bases and J dropped 0 bases, with 11 bases sitting between them. The CDR3 sequence is 17 residues long. The CDR3 reads CATSRDRTPSTNEKLFF. The CDR3, as DNA: TGTGCCACCAGCAGAGATAGAACACCTTCAACTAATGAAAAACTGTTTTTT. Supplemented by reference TRBV15 and TRBJ1-4, the full variable domain reads DAMVIQNPRYQVTQFGKPVTLSCSQTLNHNVMYWYQQKSSQAPKLLFHYYDKDFNNEADTPDNFQSRRPNTSFCFLDIRSPGLGDTAMYLCATSRDRTPSTNEKLFFGSGTQLSVL.

The J gene is TRBJ2-1, the V gene TRBV5-1; D possibly corresponds to TRBD2 (5 bases). Deletions cut 2 bases from V and 0 bases from J, with 9 bases between. This CDR3 is built from 15 residues. Germline V CDR1 and CDR2: SGHRS, YFSETQ. CDR3 DNA: TGCGCCAGCAGCTTCAGCGCGGGCTCCTACAATGAGCAGTTCTTC. Translation gives CASSFSAGSYNEQFF.

The chain carries TRBV19 and TRBJ1-2; the D is unclear. The CDR3 contains 11 residues. V lost 2 bases, J lost 8 bases, and 6 bases lay in between. In germline, CDR1 is LNHDA, CDR2 SQIVND (reference sequence). CDR3: CASSITAGYTF. CDR3 sequence (DNA): TGTGCCAGTAGTATAACGGCGGGCTACACCTTC. The variable domain in full, with the rest retrieved from reference TRBV19 and TRBJ1-2, is DGGITQSPKYLFRKEGQNVTLSCEQNLNHDAMYWYRQDPGQGLRLIYYSQIVNDFQKGDIAEGYSVSREKKESFPLTVTSAQKNPTAFYLCASSITAGYTFGSGTRLTVV.

This clone was counted once. The J gene is TRBJ1-1, the V gene TRBV27, with 8 nucleotides matching TRBD1. With V trimmed by 6 bases and J by 3 bases, 15 bases remained unmatched. The CDR3 loop spans 17 amino acids. Germline CDR1 MNHEY, CDR2 SMNVEV (reference sequence). The CDR3: CASSLIPGGATDTEAFF. In DNA, the CDR3 is TGTGCCAGCAGCCTTATCCCAGGGGGCGCGACGGACACTGAAGCTTTCTTT.

Notes on this clone: Other DNA sequences in the same sample also yield this CDR3. The chain uses TRBV28 and TRBJ2-1; 7 nucleotides line up with TRBD2. This CDR3 is 14 amino acids long. Germline V CDR1 and CDR2: MDHEN, SYDVKM. The V and J ends lost 2 bases and 6 bases, in that order; junction bases with no gene match: 4. The CDR3 sequence is CASSLAGVGNEQFF. CDR3 DNA sequence: TGTGCCAGCAGTTTAGCGGGAGTAGGCAATGAGCAGTTCTTC.

This chain joins TRBV7-2 and TRBJ2-7; D is unclear. V lost 4 bases and J 0 bases, leaving 7 bases between the germline ends. Per the germline V gene, CDR1 is SGHTA and CDR2 is FQGNSA. The CDR3 loop spans 13 amino acids. CDR3 sequence: CASSSPTSYEQYF. The DNA for the CDR3 is TGTGCCAGCAGCTCCCCCACCTCCTACGAGCAGTACTTC.

The chain is built from TRBV18 and TRBJ2-3; 13 nucleotides agree with TRBD2. V trimming: 3 bases; J trimming: 4 bases; junction bases outside the gene matches: 13. Germline V gives CDR1 KGHSH, CDR2 LQKENI. This CDR3 comprises 19 residues. The CDR3 sequence: CASSPVGQSGLAGADTQYF. The CDR3 region has the DNA TGTGCCAGCTCACCCGTCGGACAGTCCGGACTAGCGGGAGCAGATACGCAGTATTTT.

As DNA, the CDR3 is TGTGCCAGCAGTTACGTCTCGAGGGTGGGGAACGAGCAGTACTTC. It translates to CASSYVSRVGNEQYF. The chain has TRBV6-5 and TRBJ2-7; weak D call: TRBD2 (5 bases). This CDR3 contains 15 residues. Germline V gives CDR1 MNHEY, CDR2 SVGAGI. Between the trimmed V and J ends, which lost 2 bases and 5 bases, there was a span of 16 bases.

This clone was detected only a few times. V is TRBV11-2 and J is TRBJ1-3; no clear D. Per the germline V gene, CDR1 is SGHAT and CDR2 is FQNNGV. V lost 3 bases, J lost 3 bases, and 6 bases lay in between. This CDR3 is built from 13 residues. Here the CDR3 reads CASSFYLGNTIYF. The CDR3 DNA reads TGTGCCAGCAGCTTCTATCTTGGAAACACCATATATTTT.

The chain uses TRBV29-1 and TRBJ2-1; 13 bases are shared with TRBD2. The CDR3 is 15 residues long. V was clipped by 7 bases and J by 4 bases; unmatched bases: 7. Germline loops: CDR1 SQVTM, CDR2 ANQGSEA. The CDR3 protein is CSAGTSGDFYNEQFF. CDR3 bases: TGCAGCGCGGGGACTAGCGGGGATTTTTACAATGAGCAGTTCTTC.

CDR3 region: CASSLGNGPYEQYF. CDR3 nucleotides: TGTGCCAGCAGCTTAGGGAACGGACCCTACGAGCAGTACTTC. V gene TRBV7-2 combines with J gene TRBJ2-7; D not resolved. V lost 1 base and J lost 2, with 9 bases in between. CDR1 is SGHTA, CDR2 FQGNSA, per germline. The CDR3 length is 14 residues.

This clone appeared once. The J gene is TRBJ2-7, the V gene TRBV28; 11 bases agree with TRBD2. The CDR3 totals 18 residues. Germline CDR1 and CDR2: MDHEN and SYDVKM. The V segment lost 2 bases and the J segment 2 bases; nucleotides outside the gene matches: 11. The CDR3 loop is CASSLVLAGDIFPYEQYF. The CDR3, as DNA: TGTGCCAGCAGTTTAGTACTAGCGGGAGATATTTTCCCCTACGAGCAGTACTTC.

This clone was picked up a small number of times. The rearrangement links TRBV5-1 to TRBJ1-5, with D unclear. This CDR3 is built from 13 residues. Germline CDR1 SGHRS, CDR2 YFSETQ. V lost 0 bases to trimming and J lost 5 bases, with 6 bases between them. The CDR3 is CASSLDVDQPQHF. The CDR3 DNA sequence: TGCGCCAGCAGCTTGGATGTCGATCAGCCCCAGCATTTT.

On this clone: It is likely a read error: a sequence one base away is far more abundant. Other DNA sequences in this sample translate to the same CDR3. The chain recombines TRBV4-1 with TRBJ2-4, with D perhaps matching TRBD1 (5 bases). Germline V gene data show CDR1 as MGHRA and CDR2 as YSYEKL. This CDR3 is 14 amino acids long. Trimming removed 0 bases from V and 9 bases from J, with 12 bases in between. The CDR3 DNA sequence: TGCGCCAGCAGCCAAGACAGGGCTTCGGGCATTCAGTACTTC. Translation gives CASSQDRASGIQYF.

This chain joins TRBV28 and TRBJ2-3; 8 nucleotides agree with TRBD2. The CDR3 is 12 amino acids. Looked up from germline, CDR1 is MDHEN and CDR2 is SYDVKM. The trim removed 10 bases at V and 1 base at J, leaving 1 base unmatched. The CDR3 loop is CATGGGTDTQYF. The CDR3, as DNA: TGTGCCACCGGGGGGGGCACAGATACGCAGTATTTT.

The chain carries TRBV7-9 and TRBJ1-1; D not resolved. This CDR3 has 11 residues. The germline V gene encodes CDR1 SEHNR and CDR2 FQNEAQ (reference sequence). V lost 5 bases to trimming and J lost 7 bases, with 8 bases between them. The CDR3 protein is CASSPGFEAFF. In DNA form, the CDR3 reads TGTGCCAGCAGCCCCGGGTTTGAAGCTTTCTTT. Using reference TRBV7-9 and TRBJ1-1 for the parts outside the CDR3, the full variable domain is DTGVSQNPRHKITKRGQNVTFRCDPISEHNRLYWYRQTLGQGPEFLTYFQNEAQLEKSRLLSDRFSAERPKGSFSTLEIQRTEQGDSAMYLCASSPGFEAFFGQGTRLTVV.

This sequence joins TRBV7-8 and TRBJ1-4; D not resolved. The V and J ends lost 1 base and 3 bases respectively, with 3 bases between them. The V gene's germline CDR1 is SGHVS and CDR2 FQNEAQ. This CDR3 comprises 13 residues. CDR3 DNA: TGTGCCAGCAGCTTAGGCCCTAATGAAAAACTGTTTTTT. It codes for CASSLGPNEKLFF.

Of note for this clone: Other DNA sequences in this specimen translate into the identical CDR3. The chain carries TRBV29-1 and TRBJ2-3; tentatively, D is TRBD1 or TRBD2 (5 bases each). V lost 6 bases and J lost 4, with 11 bases in between. Germline values: CDR1 SQVTM, CDR2 ANQGSEA. CDR3 length: 12 residues. The CDR3 DNA is TGCAGCGTGCGCTCGGGGCCAGATACGCAGTATTTT. This sequence encodes CSVRSGPDTQYF.

The J gene is TRBJ2-5, the V gene TRBV29-1; perhaps TRBD2 as D (5 bases). The germline CDR1 and CDR2 sequences are SQVTM and ANQGSEA. V dropped 6 bases and J dropped 5 bases, with 16 bases sitting between them. The CDR3 is made up of 13 amino acids. Here the CDR3 reads CSVDKPGGETQYF. The CDR3 DNA reads as TGCAGCGTCGACAAACCGGGCGGGGAGACCCAGTACTTC. The full variable domain, in which reference TRBV29-1 and TRBJ2-5 provide the parts outside the CDR3, is SAVISQKPSRDICQRGTSLTIQCQVDSQVTMMFWYRQQPGQSLTLIATANQGSEATYESGFVIDKFPISRPNLTFSTLTVSNMSPEDSSIYLCSVDKPGGETQYFGPGTRLLVL.

The chain uses TRBV28 and TRBJ1-2; tentative D call: TRBD1 (6 bases). This CDR3 has 14 amino acids. Trimming pared 5 bases from V and 5 bases from J, leaving 15 bases between. Germline CDR1 reads MDHEN; CDR2 reads SYDVKM. The DNA for the CDR3 is TGTGCCAGCAGTCCAGGGGACCCACGGTATGGCTACACCTTC. Its translation is CASSPGDPRYGYTF.

Details on this clone: The same CDR3 arises from other DNA sequences in this sample as well. The V gene is TRBV5-1, the J gene TRBJ2-5; D ambiguous. Trimming took 2 bases from V and 4 from J, leaving 9 bases between them. The CDR3 runs 13 residues. The germline V gene has CDR1 SGHRS and CDR2 YFSETQ. CDR3 in DNA: TGCGCCAGCAGCTTCGGCCAAGGAGAGACCCAGTACTTC. Amino acids: CASSFGQGETQYF. Looking up the rest from reference TRBV5-1 and TRBJ2-5 gives the full variable domain: KAGVTQTPRYLIKTRGQQVTLSCSPISGHRSVSWYQQTPGQGLQFLFEYFSETQRNKGNFPGRFSGRQFSNSRSEMNVSTLELGDSALYLCASSFGQGETQYFGPGTRLLVL.

This clone was seen only a few times. The V call is TRBV5-1, the J call TRBJ1-2; D is uncertain. The CDR3 consists of 16 residues. V lost 4 bases and J 2 bases, leaving 18 bases between the germline ends. Germline lookup yields CDR1 SGHRS and CDR2 YFSETQ. The CDR3 protein is CASSMTSGKSNYGYTF. The CDR3 DNA reads as TGCGCCAGCAGCATGACGTCTGGGAAGTCCAACTATGGCTACACCTTC.

This rearrangement joins TRBV5-6 to TRBJ1-3; D uncertain. The CDR3 covers 16 residues. V was pared by 4 bases and J by 3 bases, with 17 bases between. From germline, CDR1 is SGHDT and CDR2 YYEEEE. As DNA, the CDR3 is TGTGCCAGCAGCAAGAAGTCGGGGAATTTTGGAAACACCATATATTTT. It translates to CASSKKSGNFGNTIYF.

The rearrangement uses TRBV9 and TRBJ2-5; 7 nucleotides line up with TRBD1. The germline V gene encodes CDR1 SGDLS and CDR2 YYNGEE. This CDR3 is built from 14 residues. The J segment lost 2 bases and the V segment lost 4 bases, leaving 5 bases of the junction unmatched. CDR3 in DNA: TGTGCCAGCAGCCCCGGACAGGAACAAGAGACCCAGTACTTC. Translation: CASSPGQEQETQYF.

Comments on this clone: Other nucleotide sequences in the sample specify the same CDR3. The chain couples TRBV7-9 to TRBJ1-4; D remains unclear. Trimming cost V 5 bases and J 2 bases, with 9 bases left between them. Germline V lookup: CDR1 SEHNR, CDR2 FQNEAQ (reference sequence). The CDR3 totals 14 residues. The CDR3 loop is CASSLRRTNEKLFF. The CDR3, as DNA: TGTGCCAGCAGCCTGAGGAGGACTAATGAAAAACTGTTTTTT.

The chain has TRBV4-1 and TRBJ1-5, with no clear D. Germline V CDR1 and CDR2: MGHRA, YSYEKL. V gave up 0 bases and J gave up 5 bases, with 5 bases separating them. This CDR3 region has 13 residues. CDR3 in DNA: TGCGCCAGCAGCCAAGATTTAGATCAGCCCCAGCATTTT. Encoded protein: CASSQDLDQPQHF.

The rearrangement joins TRBV19 to TRBJ1-2, with a possible D match to TRBD1 (6 bases). Germline CDR1 is LNHDA and CDR2 is SQIVND (reference sequence). The V gene lost 3 bases and the J gene lost 5 bases, with 16 bases spanning the gap. The CDR3 consists of 15 residues. CDR3 sequence (DNA): TGTGCCAGTAGTATCTTTAGCAGGGGAACGTATGGCTACACCTTC. Amino acid sequence: CASSIFSRGTYGYTF.

The chain links TRBV5-4 to TRBJ2-5, with D hard to call. This CDR3 comprises 15 residues. Trimming shortened V by 9 bases and J by 0 bases, and 18 bases separated the two germline ends. CDR1 and CDR2 (germline): SGHNT, YYREEE (reference sequence). CDR3 bases: TGTGCCACCGCGTCCGGCGCAGCGAACCAAGAGACCCAGTACTTC. The encoded protein is CATASGAANQETQYF.

The J gene is TRBJ1-4, the V gene TRBV7-9; TRBD1 is a possible D gene (5 bases). The germline V gene has CDR1 SEHNR and CDR2 FQNEAQ (reference sequence). Trimming removed 1 base at V and 2 bases at J, with 14 bases between. The CDR3 consists of 17 residues. CDR3 in amino acids: CASSLGLGGTTNEKLFF. The CDR3 nucleotides are TGTGCCAGCAGCTTAGGCCTCGGGGGAACTACTAATGAAAAACTGTTTTTT.

The rearrangement uses TRBV5-1 and TRBJ1-2; D possibly corresponds to TRBD1 (6 bases). Trimming cost V 2 bases and J 3 bases, with 8 bases left between them. The CDR3 is 13 amino acids. Germline loops: CDR1 SGHRS, CDR2 YFSETQ. The CDR3 nucleotides are TGCGCCAGCAGCTTCGAGGGGGACTATGGCTACACCTTC. Protein: CASSFEGDYGYTF.